Included here is one T cell receptor beta chain sequence, with context. Its specificity is unknown. The data are from a study of CD8+ T cells in alopecia areata. The overall study: Treated patients were given 5 to 10 mg oral tofacitinib twice daily.

Findings and limits, study-wide: Lesional tissue from the scalp (especially in alopecia totalis/universalis) showed higher clonality than normal scalp.

It was from alopecia areata patients that lesional scalp punch biopsies and peripheral blood were collected. Sorted out of PBMCs were CD4+ T cells and CD8+ T cells. This CDR3 contains 14 residues. The germline gives CDR1 MGHRA, CDR2 YSYEKL. Trimming took 3 bases from V and 0 from J, leaving 9 bases between them. cDNA reverse transcribed from extracted RNA served as the sequencing template. Method: immunoSEQ multiplex PCR; TCRdb's copy keeps in-frame clones and lacks some. The sample has 150,000 to 200,000 clones, approximately 59% seen once; the top ten hold about 15%. V is TRBV4-1 and J is TRBJ2-7; the D gene is possibly TRBD1 (5 bases). The source is a human donor with alopecia areata. This material consisted of CD4+ T cells sorted from blood, taken at week 0. The CDR3: CASSQTALSYEQYF. In DNA, the CDR3 is TGCGCCAGCAGCCAGACAGCCCTCTCCTACGAGCAGTACTTC.